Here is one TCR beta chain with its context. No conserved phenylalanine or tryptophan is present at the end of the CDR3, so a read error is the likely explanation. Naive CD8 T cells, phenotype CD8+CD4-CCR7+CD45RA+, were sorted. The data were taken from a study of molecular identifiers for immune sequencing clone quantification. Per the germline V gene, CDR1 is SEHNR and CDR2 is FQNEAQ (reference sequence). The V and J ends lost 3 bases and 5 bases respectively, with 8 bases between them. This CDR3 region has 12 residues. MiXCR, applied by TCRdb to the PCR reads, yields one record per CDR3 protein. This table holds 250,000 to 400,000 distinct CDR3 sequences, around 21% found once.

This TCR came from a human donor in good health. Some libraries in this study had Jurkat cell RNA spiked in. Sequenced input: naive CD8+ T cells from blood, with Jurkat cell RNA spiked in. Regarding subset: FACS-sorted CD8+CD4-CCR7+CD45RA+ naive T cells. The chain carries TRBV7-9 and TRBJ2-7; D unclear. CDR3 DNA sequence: TGTGCCAGCAGCTTCGGGTTGGACGAGCAGTACCTC. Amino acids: CASSFGLDEQYL.